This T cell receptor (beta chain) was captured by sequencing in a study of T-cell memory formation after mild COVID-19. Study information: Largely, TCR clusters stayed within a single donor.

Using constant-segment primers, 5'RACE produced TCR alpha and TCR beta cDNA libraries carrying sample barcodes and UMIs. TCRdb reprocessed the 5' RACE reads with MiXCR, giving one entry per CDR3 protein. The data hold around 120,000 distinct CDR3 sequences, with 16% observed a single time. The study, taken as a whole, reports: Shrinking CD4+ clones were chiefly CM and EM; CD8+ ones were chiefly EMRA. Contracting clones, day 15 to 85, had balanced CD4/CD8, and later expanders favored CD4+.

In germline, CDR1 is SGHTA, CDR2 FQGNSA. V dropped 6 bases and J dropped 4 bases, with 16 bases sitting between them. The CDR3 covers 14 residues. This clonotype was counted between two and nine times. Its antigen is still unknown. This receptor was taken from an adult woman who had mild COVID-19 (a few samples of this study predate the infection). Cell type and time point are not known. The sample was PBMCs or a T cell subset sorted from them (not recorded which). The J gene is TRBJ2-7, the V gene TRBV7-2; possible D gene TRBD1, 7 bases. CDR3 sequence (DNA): TGTGCCAGCAGGCCAGGGGGGACGCCTTACGAGCAGTACTTC. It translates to CASRPGGTPYEQYF. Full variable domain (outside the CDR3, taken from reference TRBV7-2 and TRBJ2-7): GAGVSQSPSNKVTEKGKDVELRCDPISGHTALYWYRQSLGQGLEFLIYFQGNSAPDKSGLPSDRFSAERTGGSVSTLTIQRTQQEDSAVYLCASRPGGTPYEQYFGPGTRLTVT.